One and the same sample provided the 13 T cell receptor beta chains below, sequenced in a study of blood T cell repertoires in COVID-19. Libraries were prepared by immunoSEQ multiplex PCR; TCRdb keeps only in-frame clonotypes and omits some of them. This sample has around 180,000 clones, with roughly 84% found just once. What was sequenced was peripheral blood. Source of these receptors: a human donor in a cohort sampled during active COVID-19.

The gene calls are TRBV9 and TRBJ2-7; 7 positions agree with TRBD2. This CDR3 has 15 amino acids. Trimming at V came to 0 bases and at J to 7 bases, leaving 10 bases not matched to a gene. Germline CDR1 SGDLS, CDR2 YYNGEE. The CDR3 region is CASSVGPSGLSEQYF. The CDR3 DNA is TGTGCCAGCAGCGTAGGGCCTAGCGGCCTTTCGGAGCAGTACTTC.

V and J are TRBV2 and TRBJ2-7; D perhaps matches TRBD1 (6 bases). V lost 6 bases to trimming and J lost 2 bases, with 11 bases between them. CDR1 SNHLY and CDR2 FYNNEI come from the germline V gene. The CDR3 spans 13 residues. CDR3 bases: TGTGCCAGCAGGGGGGCTGGGGCCTACGAGCAGTACTTC. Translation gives CASRGAGAYEQYF. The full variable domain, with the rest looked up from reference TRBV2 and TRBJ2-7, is EPEVTQTPSHQVTQMGQEVILRCVPISNHLYFYWYRQILGQKVEFLVSFYNNEISEKSEIFDDQFSVERPDGSNFTLKIRSTKLEDSAMYFCASRGAGAYEQYFGPGTRLTVT.

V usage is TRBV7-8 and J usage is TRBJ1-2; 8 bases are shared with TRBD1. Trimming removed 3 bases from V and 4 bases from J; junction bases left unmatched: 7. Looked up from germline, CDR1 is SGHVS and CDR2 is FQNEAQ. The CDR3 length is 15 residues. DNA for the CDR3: TGTGCCAGCAGCTTCACAGGGGGTGGGGGCTATGGCTACACCTTC. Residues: CASSFTGGGGYGYTF.

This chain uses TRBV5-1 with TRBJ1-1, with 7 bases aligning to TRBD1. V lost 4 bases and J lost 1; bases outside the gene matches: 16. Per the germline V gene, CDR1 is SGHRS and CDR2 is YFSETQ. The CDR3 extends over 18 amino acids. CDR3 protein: CASSLLAGGHRGNTEAFF. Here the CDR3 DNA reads TGCGCCAGCAGCCTCCTTGCGGGGGGGCACAGGGGGAACACTGAAGCTTTCTTT.

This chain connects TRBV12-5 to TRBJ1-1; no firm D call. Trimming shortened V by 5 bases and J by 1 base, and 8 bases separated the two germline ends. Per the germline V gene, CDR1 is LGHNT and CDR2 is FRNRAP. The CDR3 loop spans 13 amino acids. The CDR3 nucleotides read TGTGCTAGTGGTCGGGAGGAGAACACTGAAGCTTTCTTT. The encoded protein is CASGREENTEAFF.

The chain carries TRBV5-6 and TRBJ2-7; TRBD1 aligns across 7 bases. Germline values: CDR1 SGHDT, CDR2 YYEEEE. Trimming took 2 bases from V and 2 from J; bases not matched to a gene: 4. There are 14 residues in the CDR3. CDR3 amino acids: CASSFFDRAYEQYF. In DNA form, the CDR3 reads TGTGCCAGCAGCTTTTTCGACAGGGCCTACGAGCAGTACTTC.

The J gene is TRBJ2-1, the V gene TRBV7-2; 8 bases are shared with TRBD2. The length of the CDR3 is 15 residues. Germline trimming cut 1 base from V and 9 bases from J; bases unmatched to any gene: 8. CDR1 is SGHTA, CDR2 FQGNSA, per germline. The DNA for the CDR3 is TGTGCCAGCAGCTTAGGTCTAGCGGGTTCTGGTGAGCAGTTCTTC. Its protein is CASSLGLAGSGEQFF.

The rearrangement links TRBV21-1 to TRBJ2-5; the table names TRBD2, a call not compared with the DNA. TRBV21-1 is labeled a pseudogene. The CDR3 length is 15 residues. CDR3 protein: CASSQGLAGRETQYF. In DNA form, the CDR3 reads TGTGCCAGCAGCCAGGGACTAGCGGGAAGGGAGACCCAGTACTTC.

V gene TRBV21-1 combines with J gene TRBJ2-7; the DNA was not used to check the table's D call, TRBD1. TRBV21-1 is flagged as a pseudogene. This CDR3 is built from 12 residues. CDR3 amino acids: CASSKGQREQYF. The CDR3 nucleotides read TGTGCCAGCAGCAAGGGGCAGCGCGAGCAGTACTTC.

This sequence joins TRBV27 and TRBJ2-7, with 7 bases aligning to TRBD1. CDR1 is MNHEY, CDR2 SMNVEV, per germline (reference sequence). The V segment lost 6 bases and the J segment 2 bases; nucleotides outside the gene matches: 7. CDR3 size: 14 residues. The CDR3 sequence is CASSLETGPYEQYF. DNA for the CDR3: TGTGCCAGCAGCTTAGAGACAGGGCCCTACGAGCAGTACTTC.

The CDR3 region has the DNA TGTGCCAGCAGTGAAGATGGCGGAAGCATTGAAAAACTGTTTTTT. Encoded protein: CASSEDGGSIEKLFF. The V gene is TRBV6-1, the J gene TRBJ1-4; D uncertain. The germline gives CDR1 MNHNS, CDR2 SASEGT. CDR3 length equals 15 residues. Trimming removed 1 base from V and 7 bases from J, with 13 bases in between.

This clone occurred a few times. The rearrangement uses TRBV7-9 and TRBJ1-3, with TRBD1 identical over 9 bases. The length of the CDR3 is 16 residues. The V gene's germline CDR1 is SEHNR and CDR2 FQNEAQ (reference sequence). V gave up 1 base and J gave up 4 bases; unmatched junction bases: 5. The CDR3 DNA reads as TGTGCCAGCAGCTTAGAGACAGGGGGTTACGGAAACACCATATATTTT. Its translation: CASSLETGGYGNTIYF. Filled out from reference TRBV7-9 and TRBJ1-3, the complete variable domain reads DTGVSQNPRHKITKRGQNVTFRCDPISEHNRLYWYRQTLGQGPEFLTYFQNEAQLEKSRLLSDRFSAERPKGSFSTLEIQRTEQGDSAMYLCASSLETGGYGNTIYFGEGSWLTVV.

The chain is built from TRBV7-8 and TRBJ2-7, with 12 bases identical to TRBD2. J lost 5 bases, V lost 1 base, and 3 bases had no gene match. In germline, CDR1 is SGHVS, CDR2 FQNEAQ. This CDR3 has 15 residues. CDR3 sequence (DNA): TGTGCCAGCAGCTTAGGGGCTAGCGGGAGGGACGAGCAGTACTTC. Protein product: CASSLGASGRDEQYF.